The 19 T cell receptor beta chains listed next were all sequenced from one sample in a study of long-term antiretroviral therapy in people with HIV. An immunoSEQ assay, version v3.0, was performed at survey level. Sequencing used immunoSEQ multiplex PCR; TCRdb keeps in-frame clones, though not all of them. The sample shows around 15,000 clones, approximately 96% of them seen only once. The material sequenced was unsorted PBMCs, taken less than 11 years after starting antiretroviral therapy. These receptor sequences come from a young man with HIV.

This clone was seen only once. The CDR3 is CSVSSGGYEQYF. Here the CDR3 DNA reads TGCAGCGTTTCAAGCGGGGGCTACGAGCAGTACTTC. The chain recombines TRBV29-1 with TRBJ2-7, with 8 positions matching TRBD2. There are 12 residues in the CDR3. Germline V gives CDR1 SQVTM, CDR2 ANQGSEA. V shed 5 bases, J shed 3 bases, and the junction held 3 bases outside the gene matches.

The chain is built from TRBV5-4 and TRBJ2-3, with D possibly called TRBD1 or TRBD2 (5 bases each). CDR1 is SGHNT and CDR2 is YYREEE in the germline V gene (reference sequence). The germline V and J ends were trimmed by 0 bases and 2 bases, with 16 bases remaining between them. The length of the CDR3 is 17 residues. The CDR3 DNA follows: TGTGCCAGCAGCTTGGCTGGAGAATGGGACCCCACAGATACGCAGTATTTT. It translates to CASSLAGEWDPTDTQYF.

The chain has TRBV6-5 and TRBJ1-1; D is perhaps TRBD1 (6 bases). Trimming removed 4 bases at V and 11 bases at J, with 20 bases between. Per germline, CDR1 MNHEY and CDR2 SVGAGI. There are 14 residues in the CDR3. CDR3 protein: CASSSPRRGAVAFF. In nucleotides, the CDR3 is TGTGCCAGCAGTTCCCCTAGACGGGGGGCTGTCGCTTTCTTT.

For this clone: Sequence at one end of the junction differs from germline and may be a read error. CDR3 bases: TGTGCCGGCAGCTCCTCCGGGACCAGGGAGCTGTTTTTT. Encoded protein: CAGSSSGTRELFF. V gene TRBV5-4 combines with J gene TRBJ2-2, with D perhaps TRBD1 or TRBD2 (5 bases each). The CDR3 sequence is 13 residues long. Germline-derived CDR1 and CDR2 are SGHNT and YYREEE (reference sequence). Complete variable domain (other parts from reference TRBV5-4 and TRBJ2-2): ETGVTQSPTHLIKTRGQQVTLRCSSQSGHNTVSWYQQALGQGPQFIFQYYREEENGRGNFPPRFSGLQFPNYSSELNVNALELDDSALYLCAGSSSGTRELFFGEGSRLTVL.

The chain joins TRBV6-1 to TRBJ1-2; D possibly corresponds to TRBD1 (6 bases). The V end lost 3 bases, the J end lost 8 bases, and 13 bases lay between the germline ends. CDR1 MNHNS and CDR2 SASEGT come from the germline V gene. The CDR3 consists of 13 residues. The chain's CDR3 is CASSEAGARGYTF. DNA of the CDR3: TGTGCCAGCAGTGAGGCGGGGGCGCGAGGCTACACCTTC.

The CDR3 protein is CASSLLRTLSEDTQYF. In DNA form, the CDR3 reads TGTGCCAGCAGTTTATTAAGGACGCTTTCTGAAGATACGCAGTATTTT. The chain links TRBV27 to TRBJ2-3; no clear D gene. Looked up from germline, CDR1 is MNHEY and CDR2 is SMNVEV (reference sequence). V lost 1 base, J lost 5 bases, and 16 bases lay in between. The CDR3 covers 16 residues.

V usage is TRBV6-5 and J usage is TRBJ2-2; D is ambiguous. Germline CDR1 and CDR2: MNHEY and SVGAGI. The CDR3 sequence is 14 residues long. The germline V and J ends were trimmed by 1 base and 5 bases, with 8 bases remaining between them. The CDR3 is CASSYLRRTGELFF. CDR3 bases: TGTGCCAGCAGTTACTTGCGGCGTACCGGGGAGCTGTTTTTT.

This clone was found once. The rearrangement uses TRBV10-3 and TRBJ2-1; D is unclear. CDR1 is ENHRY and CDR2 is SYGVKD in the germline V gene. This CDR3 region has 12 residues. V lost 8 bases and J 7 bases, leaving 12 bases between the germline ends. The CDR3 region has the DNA TGTGCCATCTCCGACATACCTAATGAGCAGTTCTTC. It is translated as CAISDIPNEQFF.

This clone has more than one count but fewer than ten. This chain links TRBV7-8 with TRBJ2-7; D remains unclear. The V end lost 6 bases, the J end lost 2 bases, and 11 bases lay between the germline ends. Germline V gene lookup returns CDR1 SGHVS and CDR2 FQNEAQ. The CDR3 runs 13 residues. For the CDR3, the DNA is TGTGCCAGCAGTAAAGAGGTGACCTACGAGCAGTACTTC. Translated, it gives CASSKEVTYEQYF.

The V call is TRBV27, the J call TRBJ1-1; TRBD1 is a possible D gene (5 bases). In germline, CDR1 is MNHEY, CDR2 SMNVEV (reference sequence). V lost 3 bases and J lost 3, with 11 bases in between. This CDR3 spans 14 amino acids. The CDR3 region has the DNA TGTGCCAGCAGTTTGAGGGGCTTGGACACTGAAGCTTTCTTT. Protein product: CASSLRGLDTEAFF.

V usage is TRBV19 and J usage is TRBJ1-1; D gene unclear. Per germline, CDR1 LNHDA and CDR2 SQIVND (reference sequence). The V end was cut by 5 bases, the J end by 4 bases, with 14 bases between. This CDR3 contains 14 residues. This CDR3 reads CASSSTGYGTEAFF. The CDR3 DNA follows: TGTGCCAGTAGTTCCACGGGGTACGGCACTGAAGCTTTCTTT. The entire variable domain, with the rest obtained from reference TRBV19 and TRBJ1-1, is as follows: DGGITQSPKYLFRKEGQNVTLSCEQNLNHDAMYWYRQDPGQGLRLIYYSQIVNDFQKGDIAEGYSVSREKKESFPLTVTSAQKNPTAFYLCASSSTGYGTEAFFGQGTRLTVV.

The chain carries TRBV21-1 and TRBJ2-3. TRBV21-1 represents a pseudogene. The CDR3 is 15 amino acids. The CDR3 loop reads CASSTRPSWTDTQYF. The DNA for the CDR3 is TGTGCCAGCAGCACCCGACCGAGCTGGACAGATACGCAGTATTTT.

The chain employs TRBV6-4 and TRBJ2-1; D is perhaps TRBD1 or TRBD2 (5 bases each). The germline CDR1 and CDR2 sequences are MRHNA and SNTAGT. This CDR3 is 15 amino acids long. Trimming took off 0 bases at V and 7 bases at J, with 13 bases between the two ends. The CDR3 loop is CASSDSLRGDNEQFF. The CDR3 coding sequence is TGTGCCAGCAGTGACTCGTTAAGAGGGGATAATGAGCAGTTCTTC.

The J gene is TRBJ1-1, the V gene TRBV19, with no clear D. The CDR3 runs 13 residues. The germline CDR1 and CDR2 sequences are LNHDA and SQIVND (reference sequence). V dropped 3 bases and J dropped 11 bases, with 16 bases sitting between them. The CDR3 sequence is CASSIGQDVMAFF. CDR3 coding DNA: TGTGCCAGTAGTATTGGGCAAGATGTGATGGCTTTCTTT. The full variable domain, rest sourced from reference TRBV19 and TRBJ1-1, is DGGITQSPKYLFRKEGQNVTLSCEQNLNHDAMYWYRQDPGQGLRLIYYSQIVNDFQKGDIAEGYSVSREKKESFPLTVTSAQKNPTAFYLCASSIGQDVMAFFGQGTRLTVV.

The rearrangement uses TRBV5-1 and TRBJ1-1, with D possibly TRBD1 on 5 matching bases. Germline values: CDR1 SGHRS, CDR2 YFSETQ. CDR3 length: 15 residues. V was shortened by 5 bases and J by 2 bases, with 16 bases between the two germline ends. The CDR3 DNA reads TGCGCCAGCAGTGACGGGGGAGGAGGCAACACTGAAGCTTTCTTT. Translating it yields CASSDGGGGNTEAFF.

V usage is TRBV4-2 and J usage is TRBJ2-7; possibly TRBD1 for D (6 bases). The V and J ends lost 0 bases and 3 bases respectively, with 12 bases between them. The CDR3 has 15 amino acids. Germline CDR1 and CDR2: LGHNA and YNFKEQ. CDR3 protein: CASSQEDSWGYEQYF. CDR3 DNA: TGTGCCAGCAGCCAAGAGGACAGTTGGGGCTACGAGCAGTACTTC.

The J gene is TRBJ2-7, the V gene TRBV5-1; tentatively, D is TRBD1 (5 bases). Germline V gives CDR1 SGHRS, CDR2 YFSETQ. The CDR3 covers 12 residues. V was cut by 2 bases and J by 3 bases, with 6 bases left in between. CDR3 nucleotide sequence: TGCGCCAGCAGCTTTGACAGCTACGAGCAGTACTTC. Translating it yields CASSFDSYEQYF. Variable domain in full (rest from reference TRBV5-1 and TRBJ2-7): KAGVTQTPRYLIKTRGQQVTLSCSPISGHRSVSWYQQTPGQGLQFLFEYFSETQRNKGNFPGRFSGRQFSNSRSEMNVSTLELGDSALYLCASSFDSYEQYFGPGTRLTVT.

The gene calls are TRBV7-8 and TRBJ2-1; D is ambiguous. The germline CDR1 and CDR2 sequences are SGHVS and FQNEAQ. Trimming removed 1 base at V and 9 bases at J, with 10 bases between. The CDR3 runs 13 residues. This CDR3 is CASSLGPGGEQFF. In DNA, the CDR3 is TGTGCCAGCAGCTTAGGACCAGGCGGTGAGCAGTTCTTC. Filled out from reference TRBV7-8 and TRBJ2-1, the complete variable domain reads GAGVSQSPRYKVAKRGQDVALRCDPISGHVSLFWYQQALGQGPEFLTYFQNEAQLDKSGLPSDRFFAERPEGSVSTLKIQRTQQEDSAVYLCASSLGPGGEQFFGPGTRLTVL.

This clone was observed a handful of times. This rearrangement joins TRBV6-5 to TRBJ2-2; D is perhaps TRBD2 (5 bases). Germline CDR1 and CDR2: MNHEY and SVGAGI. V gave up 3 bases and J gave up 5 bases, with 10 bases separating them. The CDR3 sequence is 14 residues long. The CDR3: CASSYGEMTGELFF. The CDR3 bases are TGTGCCAGCAGTTATGGGGAGATGACCGGGGAGCTGTTTTTT.